This T cell receptor (beta chain) was captured in a study of tumor-infiltrating lymphocytes in localized non-small cell lung cancer (dated by TCRdb to 2020 to 2022). At the level of the whole study: Several histologies were represented in the cohort, which also included both smokers and never-smokers as well as patients whose samples were collected after neoadjuvant chemotherapy. Each patient provided resected tumor tissue plus uninvolved lung tissue from the same patient, with the uninvolved lung tissue described as non-adjacent to the tumor. The same patients underwent several integrated assays, with TCR sequencing performed together with flow cytometry, multiplex immunofluorescence, RNA-seq, exome sequencing and proteomics. A total of approximately 55 patients were part of the paired comparison of immunoSEQ T-cell fraction between tumor and uninvolved lung. The overall ICON cohort comprised more than 130 surgical patients with localized non-small cell lung cancer whose tumors were resected.

The investigation overall reported the following: No difference in TCR-derived T-cell fraction was observed between the flow cytometry-defined immunotypes IM1 (good prognosis) and IM2 (poor prognosis). Since assay coverage differed from patient to patient depending on how much tissue was available, TCR sequencing was done for only a subset of the cohort. Because different pieces of the same tissue were used for different assays, technical variation could not be separated from intratumor heterogeneity. In line with immunofluorescence CD3 counts, TCRbeta sequencing supported higher T cell infiltration in tumors compared with uninvolved lung tissue.

The first patient joined ICON in 2016, and enrollment wrapped up when the last patient was enrolled in the second half of 2018. From a subcohort of some 76 patients, fresh tumor and matched uninvolved tissue were collected for in-depth immune analyses, including TCR sequencing. TCR sequencing was performed on DNA isolated from bulk tissue, without cell sorting. The T-cell fraction in tumor and uninvolved lung tissue was obtained from TCR sequencing using the immunoSEQ assay. Processing in the source paper ran as follows. In the survival analysis, patients were divided into a high T-cell fraction group (upper tertile) and a low T-cell fraction group (lower two tertiles), and the two groups were compared using a log-rank test. Paired tumor versus uninvolved lung differences in T-cell fraction were tested with a signed-rank test. TCRdb provides this immuneACCESS table in a form limited to in-frame rearrangements. Some clones are lacking; in checked studies, under half of them reflect an unresolved V gene, and why the rest are absent is not known. V, J and clone size are those of that table, while D and trimming were read from the DNA. The sample records over 7,500 clones, approximately 84% of which are singletons. Of the sample, approximately 6.9% falls within the top ten clones.

V is pared back by 5 bases and J by 5 bases, with 14 bases lying between the germline termini. CDR3 length: 14 amino acids, cysteine to phenylalanine. Kept here is only the CDR3 DNA, which spans 42 bases and is read in frame from base 1. The germline V gene encodes CDR1 PRHDT and CDR2 FYEKMQ (reference sequence). Note on this clone: This clone's antigen is unknown. No clone much larger than this one lies a single base away; base qualities are absent.

Sequencing was carried out using uninvolved lung tissue not adjacent to the tumor. The rearranged chain carries TRBV13 and TRBJ2-3; matching of 7 bases hints at TRBD2 as the D gene. This receptor was identified in a human donor with non-small cell lung cancer. The CDR3 corresponds to CASSGRGAGDTQYF. The DNA sequence is TGTGCCAGCAGCGGACGGGGGGCGGGAGATACGCAGTATTTT.